This entry lists 5 T cell receptor beta chains sequenced from one sample in a study of blood T cell repertoires in COVID-19. Data came from immunoSEQ multiplex PCR; TCRdb stores just in-frame clones and leaves some out. The sample has 100,000 to 150,000 clones, 60% to 85% seen once; the top ten hold about 0.85%. The material sequenced was peripheral blood. These TCRs come from a human donor with acute or convalescent COVID-19. The donor label of this sample is uncertain.

As regards this clone: Sequence at one end of the junction differs from germline and may be a read error. The chain combines TRBV2 with TRBJ2-1; TRBD1 aligns across 7 bases. Germline loops: CDR1 SNHLY, CDR2 FYNNEI. This CDR3 region has 13 residues. CDR3 region: CASRTDPGQRTIF. Written as DNA, the CDR3 is TGTGCCAGCAGGACGGATCCGGGACAGCGGACGATCTTC.

The chain carries TRBV5-4 and TRBJ2-3; 10 nucleotides match TRBD1. The V and J ends lost 4 bases and 0 bases, in that order; junction bases with no gene match: 2. The CDR3 length is 15 residues. Germline V gene sequence: CDR1 SGHNT, CDR2 YYREEE (reference sequence). In DNA form, the CDR3 reads TGTGCCAGCAGCCAGGACAGGGGGAGCACAGATACGCAGTATTTT. It yields the protein CASSQDRGSTDTQYF.

This clone was detected only a few times. One end of the junction is discordant with germline, which a read error may explain. The chain recombines TRBV28 with TRBJ2-5; possibly TRBD1 for D (6 bases). This CDR3 spans 14 amino acids. The germline gives CDR1 MDHEN, CDR2 SYDVKM. This chain's CDR3 is CASSLTQGQGTQYF. In nucleotides, the CDR3 is TGTGCCAGCAGTTTAACACAGGGCCAAGGGACCCAGTACTTC.

This rearrangement joins TRBV5-6 to TRBJ2-7; 7 positions match TRBD1. Germline lookup yields CDR1 SGHDT and CDR2 YYEEEE. This CDR3 has 15 residues. The ends lost 2 bases at V and 2 bases at J; junction bases unmatched: 7. The CDR3 here is CASSFTGTATYEQYF. CDR3 nucleotide sequence: TGTGCCAGCAGCTTCACCGGGACAGCAACCTACGAGCAGTACTTC.

The CDR3, as DNA: TGCAGTGCTAGTCACGCGGGGCTGGTTGGAGGCTACACCTTC. The encoded protein is CSASHAGLVGGYTF. The chain combines TRBV20-1 with TRBJ1-2, with a weak D call TRBD1 (5 bases). The ends were cut back, 3 bases at V and 8 bases at J, with 19 bases in the middle. The CDR3 covers 14 residues. Germline-derived CDR1 and CDR2 are DFQATT and SNEGSKA (reference sequence).